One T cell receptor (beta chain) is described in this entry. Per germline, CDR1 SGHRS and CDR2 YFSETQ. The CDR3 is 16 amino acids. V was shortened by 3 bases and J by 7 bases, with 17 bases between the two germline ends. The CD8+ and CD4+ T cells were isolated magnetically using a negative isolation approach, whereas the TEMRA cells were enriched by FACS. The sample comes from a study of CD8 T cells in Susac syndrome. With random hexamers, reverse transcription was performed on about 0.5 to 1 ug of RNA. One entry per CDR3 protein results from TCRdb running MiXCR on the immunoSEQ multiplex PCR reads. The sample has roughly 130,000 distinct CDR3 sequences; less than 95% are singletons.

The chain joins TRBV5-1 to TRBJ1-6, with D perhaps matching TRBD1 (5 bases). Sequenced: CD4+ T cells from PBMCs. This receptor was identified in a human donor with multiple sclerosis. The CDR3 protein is CASSWEGRMANSPLHF. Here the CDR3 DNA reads TGCGCCAGCAGCTGGGAGGGACGGATGGCCAATTCACCCCTCCACTTT.